This TCR beta chain was retrieved from a study of blood T cell repertoires in COVID-19. Turning to the study itself: Nucleic acid was either cDNA or gDNA, and it came from T cells, B-cell-depleted T cells, or PBMCs.

Method: immunoSEQ multiplex PCR; TCRdb's copy keeps in-frame clones and lacks some. The sample consists of 90,000 to 120,000 clones, about 85% of them appearing once. This CDR3 has 13 amino acids. Per the germline V gene, CDR1 is GTSNPN and CDR2 is SVGIG (reference sequence). The J segment lost 4 bases and the V segment lost 4 bases, leaving 4 bases of the junction unmatched. This sequence joins TRBV30 and TRBJ1-1; 9 positions match TRBD1. Sequencing was done on a sample of peripheral blood. The receptor was derived from a woman aged 65 to 85 with acute or convalescent COVID-19. The CDR3 nucleotides read TGTGCCTGGACCCTGACAGGGGGCACTGAAGCTTTCTTT. Amino acid sequence: CAWTLTGGTEAFF. The full variable domain, rest sourced from reference TRBV30 and TRBJ1-1, is SQTIHQWPATLVQPVGSPLSLECTVEGTSNPNLYWYRQAAGRGLQLLFYSVGIGQISSEVPQNLSASRPQDRQFILSSKKLLLSDSGFYLCAWTLTGGTEAFFGQGTRLTVV.